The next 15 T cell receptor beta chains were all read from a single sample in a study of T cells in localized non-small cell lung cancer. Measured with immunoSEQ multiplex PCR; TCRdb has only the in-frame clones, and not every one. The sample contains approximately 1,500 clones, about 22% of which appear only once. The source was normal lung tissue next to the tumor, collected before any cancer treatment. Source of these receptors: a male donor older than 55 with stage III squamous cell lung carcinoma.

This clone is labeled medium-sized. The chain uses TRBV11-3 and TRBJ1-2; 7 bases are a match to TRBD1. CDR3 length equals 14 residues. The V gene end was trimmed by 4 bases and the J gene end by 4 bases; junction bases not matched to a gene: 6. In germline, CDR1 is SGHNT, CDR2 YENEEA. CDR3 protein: CASSSDREAYGYTF. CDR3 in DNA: TGTGCCAGCAGCTCAGACAGGGAGGCCTATGGCTACACCTTC.

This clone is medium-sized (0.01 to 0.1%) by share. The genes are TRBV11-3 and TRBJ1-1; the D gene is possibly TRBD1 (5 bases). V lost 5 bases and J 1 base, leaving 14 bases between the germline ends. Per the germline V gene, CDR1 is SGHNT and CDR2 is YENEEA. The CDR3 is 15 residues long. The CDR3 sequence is CASSVSGDRNTEAFF. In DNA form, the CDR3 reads TGTGCCAGCAGCGTCAGCGGCGACAGGAACACTGAAGCTTTCTTT.

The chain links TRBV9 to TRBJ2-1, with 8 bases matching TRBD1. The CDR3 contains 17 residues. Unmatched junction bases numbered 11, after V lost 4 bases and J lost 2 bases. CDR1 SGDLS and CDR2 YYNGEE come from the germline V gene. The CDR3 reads CASSPSSGQGPYNEQFF. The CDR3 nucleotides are TGTGCCAGCAGCCCTTCATCCGGACAGGGCCCCTACAATGAGCAGTTCTTC.

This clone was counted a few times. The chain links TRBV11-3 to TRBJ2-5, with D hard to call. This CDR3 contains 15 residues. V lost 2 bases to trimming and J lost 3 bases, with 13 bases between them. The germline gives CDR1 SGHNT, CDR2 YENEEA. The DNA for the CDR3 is TGTGCCAGCAGCTTAACTCCAGTTTTAGAAGAGACCCAGTACTTC. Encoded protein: CASSLTPVLEETQYF.

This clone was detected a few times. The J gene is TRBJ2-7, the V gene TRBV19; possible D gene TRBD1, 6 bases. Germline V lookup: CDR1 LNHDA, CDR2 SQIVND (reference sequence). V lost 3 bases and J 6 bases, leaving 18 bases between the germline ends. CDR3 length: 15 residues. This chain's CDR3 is CASSIQDSSLGEQYF. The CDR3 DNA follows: TGTGCCAGTAGTATCCAGGACAGCTCCCTTGGCGAGCAGTACTTC.

This chain's CDR3 is CASSYSLFTGPPSNQPQHF. The CDR3 bases are TGTGCCAGCAGTTACTCACTCTTCACCGGGCCCCCGAGCAATCAGCCCCAGCATTTT. The chain has TRBV6-8 and TRBJ1-5; unclear D gene. CDR1 is MNHGY, CDR2 SAAAGT, per germline. The CDR3 has 19 residues. V was shortened by 0 bases and J by 1 base, with 19 bases between the two germline ends.

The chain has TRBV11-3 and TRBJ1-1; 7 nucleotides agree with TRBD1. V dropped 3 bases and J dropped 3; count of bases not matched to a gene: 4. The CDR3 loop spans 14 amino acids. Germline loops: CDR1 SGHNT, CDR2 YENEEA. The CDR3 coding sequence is TGTGCCAGCAGCTTCCAGGGGGATTACACTGAAGCTTTCTTT. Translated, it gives CASSFQGDYTEAFF.

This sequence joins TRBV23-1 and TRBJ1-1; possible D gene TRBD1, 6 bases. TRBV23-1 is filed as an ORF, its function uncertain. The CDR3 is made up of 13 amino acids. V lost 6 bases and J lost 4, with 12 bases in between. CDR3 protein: CASSTQGSTEAFF. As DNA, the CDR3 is TGCGCCAGCAGCACGCAGGGGTCCACTGAAGCTTTCTTT.

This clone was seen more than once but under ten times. The CDR3 DNA reads TGTGCCAGTAGTATCGGAGATGCCTCTAATGAAAAACTGTTTTTT. It translates to CASSIGDASNEKLFF. The gene calls are TRBV19 and TRBJ1-4; no definite D call. Trimming left V 3 bases short and J 3 bases short, with 11 bases between. The length of the CDR3 is 15 residues. Germline V gene lookup returns CDR1 LNHDA and CDR2 SQIVND (reference sequence).

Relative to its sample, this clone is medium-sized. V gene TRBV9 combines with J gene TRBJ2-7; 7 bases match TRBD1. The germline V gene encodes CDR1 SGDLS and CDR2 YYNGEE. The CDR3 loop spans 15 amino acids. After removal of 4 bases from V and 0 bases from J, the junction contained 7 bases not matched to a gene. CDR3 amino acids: CASSPGTDLSYEQYF. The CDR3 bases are TGTGCCAGCAGCCCAGGGACAGACCTCTCCTACGAGCAGTACTTC. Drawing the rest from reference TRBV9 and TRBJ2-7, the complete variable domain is DSGVTQTPKHLITATGQRVTLRCSPRSGDLSVYWYQQSLDQGLQFLIQYYNGEERAKGNILERFSAQQFPDLHSELNLSSLELGDSALYFCASSPGTDLSYEQYFGPGTRLTVT.

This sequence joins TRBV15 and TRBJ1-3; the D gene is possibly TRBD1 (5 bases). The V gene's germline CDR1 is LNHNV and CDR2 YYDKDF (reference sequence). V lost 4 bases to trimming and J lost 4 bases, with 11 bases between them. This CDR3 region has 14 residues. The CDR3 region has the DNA TGTGCCACCAGCAACCGGGACGGAGGAAACACCATATATTTT. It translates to CATSNRDGGNTIYF.

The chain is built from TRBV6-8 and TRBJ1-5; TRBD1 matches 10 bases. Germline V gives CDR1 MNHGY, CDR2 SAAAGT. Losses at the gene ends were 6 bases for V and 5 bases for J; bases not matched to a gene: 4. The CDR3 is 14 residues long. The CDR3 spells CASSQGTGDQPQHF. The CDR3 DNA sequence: TGTGCCAGCAGCCAAGGGACAGGGGATCAGCCCCAGCATTTT.

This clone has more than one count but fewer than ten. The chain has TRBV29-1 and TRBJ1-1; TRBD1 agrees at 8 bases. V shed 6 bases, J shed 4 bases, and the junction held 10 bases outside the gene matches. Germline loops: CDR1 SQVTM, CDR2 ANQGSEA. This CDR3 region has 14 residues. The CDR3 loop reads CSVSGGGVGTEAFF. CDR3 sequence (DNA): TGCAGCGTCTCAGGGGGCGGTGTGGGCACTGAAGCTTTCTTT.

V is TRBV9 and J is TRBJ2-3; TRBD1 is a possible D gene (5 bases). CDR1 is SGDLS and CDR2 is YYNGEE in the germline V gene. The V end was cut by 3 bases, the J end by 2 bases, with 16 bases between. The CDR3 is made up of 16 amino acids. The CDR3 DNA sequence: TGTGCCAGCAGCGATAGGGGTGTCCACCCCACAGATACGCAGTATTTT. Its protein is CASSDRGVHPTDTQYF.

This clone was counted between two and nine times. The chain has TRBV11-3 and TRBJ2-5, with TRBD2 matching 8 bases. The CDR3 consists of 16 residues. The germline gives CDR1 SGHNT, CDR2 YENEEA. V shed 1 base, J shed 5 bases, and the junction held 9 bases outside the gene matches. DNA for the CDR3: TGTGCCAGCAGCTTAGGTCTTGGGACTAGTTCGGAGACCCAGTACTTC. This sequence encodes CASSLGLGTSSETQYF. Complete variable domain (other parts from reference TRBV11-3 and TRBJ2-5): EAGVVQSPRYKIIEKKQPVAFWCNPISGHNTLYWYLQNLGQGPELLIRYENEEAVDDSQLPKDRFSAERLKGVDSTLKIQPAELGDSAVYLCASSLGLGTSSETQYFGPGTRLLVL.